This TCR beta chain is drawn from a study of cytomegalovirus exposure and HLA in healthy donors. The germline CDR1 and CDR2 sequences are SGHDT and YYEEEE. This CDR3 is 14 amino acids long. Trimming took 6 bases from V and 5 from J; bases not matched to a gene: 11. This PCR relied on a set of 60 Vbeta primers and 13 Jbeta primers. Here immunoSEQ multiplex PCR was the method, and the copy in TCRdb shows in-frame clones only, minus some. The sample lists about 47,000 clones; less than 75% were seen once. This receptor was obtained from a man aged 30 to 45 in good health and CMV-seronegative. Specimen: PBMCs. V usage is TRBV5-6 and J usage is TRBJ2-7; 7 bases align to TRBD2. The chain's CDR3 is CASTPVGGRNEQYF. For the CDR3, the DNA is TGTGCCAGCACCCCCGTCGGGGGGAGGAACGAGCAGTACTTC.